Listed below are T cell receptor beta chains from one sample, sequenced in a study of regulatory T cells in long-lasting Graves disease. TCRdb re-called the multiplex PCR reads with MiXCR, one entry per CDR3 protein. The table shows 400,000 to 450,000 distinct CDR3 sequences, with 23% occurring only once. This material consisted of peripheral blood mononuclear cells (PBMCs), taken when the disease was refractory, from a patient treated with antithyroid drugs. The receptors were sampled from a female donor with Graves disease. The CDR3 runs from the conserved cysteine through the conserved F or W. D genes are given only for firm matches. Where a row states a size, it is once, few, many or the class of an expanded clone; other rows omit it.

D,size,J,V,DNA,CDR3
NA,NA,TRBJ2-5,TRBV29-1,TGCAGCGTTGAAAAGGCGGGCCGGGAGACCCAGTACTTC,CSVEKAGRETQYF
TRBD1,few,TRBJ1-2,TRBV28,TGTGCCAGCAGGTCGCAAGGGGGCGCGGGGGGCTACACCTTC,CASRSQGGAGGYTF
NA,many,TRBJ1-1,TRBV2,TGTGCCAGCGGTCCCAGGGCTGAAGGTGAAGCTTTCTTT,CASGPRAEGEAFF
NA,few,TRBJ2-7,TRBV5-1,TGCGCCAGCAGCTTGCAGGGTTACAACTACGAGCAGTACTTC,CASSLQGYNYEQYF
TRBD1,NA,TRBJ1-2,TRBV24-1,TGTGCCACCAGTAGCGACAGGGGCACAGGCTACACCTTC,CATSSDRGTGYTF
NA,NA,TRBJ1-6,TRBV6-1,TGTGCCAGCAGTCCCCCGGGGACACGGGGGTCACCCCTCCACTTT,CASSPPGTRGSPLHF
NA,few,TRBJ2-5,TRBV29-1,TGCAGCGTTGGTAAGGACCGACAAGAGACCCAGTACTTC,CSVGKDRQETQYF
NA,many,TRBJ2-7,TRBV27,TGTGCCAGCAGCCCCAGCGGTGCTAAGGGGGAGCAGTACTTC,CASSPSGAKGEQYF
TRBD1,NA,TRBJ2-7,TRBV6-5,TGTGCCAGCAGTTACTCTCTCCCCACAGGGGCTTTGACCTACGAGCAGTACTTC,CASSYSLPTGALTYEQYF
TRBD2,NA,TRBJ2-1,TRBV6-9,TGTGCCAGCAGTTTGGGCGGGAGGGCCCGGAATGAGCAGTTCTTC,CASSLGGRARNEQFF
NA,NA,TRBJ2-3,TRBV3-1,TGTGCCAGCAGCCAAACCAGAAGCACAGATACGCAGTATTTT,CASSQTRSTDTQYF
TRBD1,NA,TRBJ1-1,TRBV19,TGTGCCAGTAGTGCGGACAGGTTGGTCACTGAAGCTTTCTTT,CASSADRLVTEAFF
TRBD2,NA,TRBJ2-2,TRBV28,TGTGCCAGCAGCACGGGGGGGGCCGGGGAGCTGTTTTTT,CASSTGGAGELFF
TRBD1,NA,TRBJ1-2,TRBV6-2/TRBV6-3,TGTGCCAGCAGTTACTCCCGTCTCCCTACAATGAAGACAGGGGGCAAAAGCTATGGCTACACCTTC,CASSYSRLPTMKTGGKSYGYTF
TRBD1,NA,TRBJ1-2,TRBV24-1,TGTGCCACCAGTGACGCGGGGGACAGGGGGGGCTATGGCTACACCTTC,CATSDAGDRGGYGYTF
NA,many,TRBJ1-1,TRBV2,TGTGCCAGCAATGGCCTTGAAGCTTTCTTT,CASNGLEAFF
TRBD1,NA,TRBJ2-7,TRBV4-3,TGCGCCAGCAGCCGGGACAGGGCCCAGAGGCAGTACTTC,CASSRDRAQRQYF
NA,NA,TRBJ2-2,TRBV7-9,TGTGCCAGCAGGAGTCCCCGGACGACGAACACCGGGGAGCTGTTTTTT,CASRSPRTTNTGELFF
TRBD1,many,TRBJ2-7,TRBV6-1,TGTGCCACCTGGACAGGGGGTACGGCAGAGCAGTACTTC,CATWTGGTAEQYF
NA,NA,TRBJ1-2,TRBV7-2,TGTGCCAGCATCCTTGGGATAGGGGGCTACACCTTC,CASILGIGGYTF
NA,many,TRBJ2-2,TRBV5-1,TGTGCCAGCAGTTCTACGAACACCGGGGAGCTGTTTTTT,CASSSTNTGELFF
TRBD2,many,TRBJ2-4,TRBV15,TGTGCCACCAGCAGGCTGGGAATGCGGGAGGGCCCTTATGTAACCAAAAACATTCAGTACTTC,CATSRLGMREGPYVTKNIQYF
TRBD1,many,TRBJ1-2,TRBV12-3/TRBV12-4,TGTGCCAGCAGTTCCCAACACCCGGGACAGGGGACCCATGGCTACACCTTC,CASSSQHPGQGTHGYTF
NA,NA,TRBJ2-5,TRBV30,TGTGCCTGGAGTGTACCTTGGGGCTCAGGGGCGGTGACCCAGTACTTC,CAWSVPWGSGAVTQYF
NA,many,TRBJ1-2,TRBV12-3/TRBV12-4,TGTGCCAGCAGTTTTTCCCGATGGGTTAACTATGGCTACACCTTC,CASSFSRWVNYGYTF
TRBD2,NA,TRBJ2-7,TRBV30,TGTGCCCTGACCCTAGCGGGAGTAACCTACGAGCAGTACTTC,CALTLAGVTYEQYF
NA,NA,TRBJ2-4,TRBV2,TGTGCCAGCAGACTAGGGGCTAATCCTGAGCAGTACTTC,CASRLGANPEQYF
NA,NA,TRBJ2-7,TRBV7-9,TGTGCCAGCAGCTTAGGATCAGGCAAGGCACGGTACTTC,CASSLGSGKARYF
NA,NA,TRBJ2-2,TRBV14,TGTGCCAGCAGCCCGGGGACCCGTCCTGTCCTCGGGGAGCTGTTTTTT,CASSPGTRPVLGELFF
TRBD1,NA,TRBJ2-7,TRBV10-3,TGTGCCATCAGTGAGACCCAGAGCACGACAGGGCCCGGCGAGCAGTACTTC,CAISETQSTTGPGEQYF
TRBD1,NA,TRBJ2-7,TRBV28,TGTGCCAGCACCTCAGGGGTACGGGACAGGGTTACCTACGAGCAGTACTTC,CASTSGVRDRVTYEQYF
NA,many,TRBJ2-2,TRBV12-3/TRBV12-4,TGTGCCAGCAGTATAGGACGGACCGGGGAGCTGTTTTTT,CASSIGRTGELFF
TRBD2,NA,TRBJ2-1,TRBV2,TGTGCCAGCAGTGCCTCTAGCGGGAGGATCCCCTACAATGAGCAGTTCTTC,CASSASSGRIPYNEQFF
TRBD1,NA,TRBJ1-4,TRBV28,TGTGCCAGCAGTTTGGGGACAGGGGGCGTAGAAAAACTGTTTTTT,CASSLGTGGVEKLFF
NA,NA,TRBJ1-1,TRBV9,TGTGCCAGCAGCCTCACAGGGACGATGAATGAAGCTTTCTTT,CASSLTGTMNEAFF
NA,NA,TRBJ2-4,TRBV6-5,TGTGCCAGCAGTTACTCTCTAACCCACGACGGGGGTAAAAACATTCAGTACTTC,CASSYSLTHDGGKNIQYF
NA,many,TRBJ2-5,TRBV20-1,TGCAGTGCTAGAGATTTGGGTCGGATCCAAGAGACCCAGTACTTC,CSARDLGRIQETQYF
NA,few,TRBJ2-7,TRBV5-1,TGCGCCAGCAGCGCAAGTTCGGGGTACGAGCAGTACTTC,CASSASSGYEQYF
TRBD1,many,TRBJ1-5,TRBV2,TGTGCCAGCAGGGTGGGTTCTGGGGACAGTCCCCGACCCCAGCATTTT,CASRVGSGDSPRPQHF
NA,few,TRBJ1-1,TRBV5-4,TGTGCCAGCAGCTCCGCTGGGACCTTCAACACTGAAGCTTTCTTT,CASSSAGTFNTEAFF
TRBD2,few,TRBJ2-7,TRBV5-4,TGTGCCAGCAGCTTGGGGACGGGAGGGCCCTACGAGCAGTACTTC,CASSLGTGGPYEQYF
TRBD1,NA,TRBJ2-7,TRBV6-1,TGTGCCAGCAGTACCCCCCGGACAGGACGCTACGAGCAGTACTTC,CASSTPRTGRYEQYF